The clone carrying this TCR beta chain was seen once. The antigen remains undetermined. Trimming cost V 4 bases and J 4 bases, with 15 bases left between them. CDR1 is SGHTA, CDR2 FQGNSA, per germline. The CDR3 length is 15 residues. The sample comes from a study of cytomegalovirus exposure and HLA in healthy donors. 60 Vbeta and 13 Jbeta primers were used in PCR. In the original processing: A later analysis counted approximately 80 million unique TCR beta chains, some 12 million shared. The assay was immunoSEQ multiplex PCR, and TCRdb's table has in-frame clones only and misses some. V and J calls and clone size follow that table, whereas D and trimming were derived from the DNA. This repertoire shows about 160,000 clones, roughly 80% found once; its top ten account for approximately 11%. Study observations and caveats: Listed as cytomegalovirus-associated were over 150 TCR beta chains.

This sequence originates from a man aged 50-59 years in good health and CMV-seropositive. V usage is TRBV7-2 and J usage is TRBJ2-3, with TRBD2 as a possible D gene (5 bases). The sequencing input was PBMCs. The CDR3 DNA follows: TGTGCCAGCAGCTACCGAGGGAGAGAAGCAGATACGCAGTATTTT. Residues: CASSYRGREADTQYF.